This TCR beta chain is from a study of cytomegalovirus exposure and HLA in healthy donors. Overall study findings and caveats: The authors later found most CMV-associated TCR beta chains appeared HLA-restricted. Researchers reported in a later analysis that a missense DCLRE1C variant was tied to TCR beta V- and J-gene trimming.

To note about this clone: Its antigen is still unknown.

The PCR made use of 60 Vbeta and 13 Jbeta primers. Methods used by the authors: In a later analysis, the count reached about 80 million unique TCR beta chains, with 10 million to 11 million shared. Sequenced by immunoSEQ multiplex PCR; TCRdb stores in-frame clones only, minus some. V and J calls and clone size come straight from that table; D and trimming were deduced from the DNA. The sample has 200,000 or so clones; over 70% are singletons. Germline trimming cut 2 bases from V and 1 base from J; bases unmatched to any gene: 2. Germline values: CDR1 MNHEY, CDR2 SMNVEV (reference sequence). This CDR3 has 15 residues.

The sample comprised PBMCs. This clonotype originated in a man in his fifties in good health and CMV-seronegative. The chain has TRBV27 and TRBJ1-5; 7 bases align to TRBD1. The CDR3 sequence: CASSLNRGSNQPQHF. CDR3 coding DNA: TGTGCCAGCAGTTTAAACAGGGGAAGCAATCAGCCCCAGCATTTT.